These 16 T cell receptor beta chains came from one sample sequenced in a study of blood T cell repertoires in COVID-19 (dated by TCRdb to the early 2020s). To prepare the library, the immunoSEQ multiplex PCR assay was applied. What TCRdb holds here is the immuneACCESS table cut down to in-frame rearrangements. Part of the clones is not present; checked against another copy, under half of the missing clones reflect an unresolved V gene, and the others are unexplained. Across this sample there are roughly 39,000 clones, with around nine tenths seen only once. More than 5.5% of the sample comes from the top ten. The sample consisted of peripheral blood. Every receptor here comes from a human donor in a cohort sampled during active COVID-19.

The gene calls are TRBV5-1 and TRBJ2-5; tentative D call: TRBD2 (7 bases). The CDR3 consists of 14 residues. V shed 3 bases and J shed 7 bases, with 16 bases lying between them. CDR1 and CDR2 (germline): SGHRS, YFSETQ. The CDR3 nucleotides are TGCGCCAGCAGCTCCCGGGGGGCCCAGGGGACCCAGTACTTC. It codes for CASSSRGAQGTQYF.

The V and J genes are TRBV19 and TRBJ2-3, with D perhaps TRBD1 (5 bases). The V gene's germline CDR1 is LNHDA and CDR2 SQIVND (reference sequence). The V end was cut by 4 bases, the J end by 0 bases, with 14 bases between. This CDR3 is built from 16 residues. For the CDR3, the DNA is TGTGCCAGTAGTAACCGACAGAGTGCTAGCACAGATACGCAGTATTTT. Translation gives CASSNRQSASTDTQYF.

The gene calls are TRBV11-3 and TRBJ2-7, with 7 positions matching TRBD1. The germline CDR1 and CDR2 sequences are SGHNT and YENEEA. The junction had 7 bases not matched to a gene; V was cut back by 0 bases and J by 5 bases. The CDR3 has 15 amino acids. This CDR3 is CASSLEGGAGNEQYF. For the CDR3, the DNA is TGTGCCAGCAGCTTAGAAGGGGGCGCGGGCAACGAGCAGTACTTC. Combining the CDR3 with reference TRBV11-3 and TRBJ2-7 gives the whole variable domain EAGVVQSPRYKIIEKKQPVAFWCNPISGHNTLYWYLQNLGQGPELLIRYENEEAVDDSQLPKDRFSAERLKGVDSTLKIQPAELGDSAVYLCASSLEGGAGNEQYFGPGTRLTVT.

The chain employs TRBV6-5 and TRBJ2-7; D might be TRBD1 (5 bases). V lost 6 bases and J lost 4, with 16 bases in between. Germline V gene data show CDR1 as MNHEY and CDR2 as SVGAGI. The CDR3 runs 14 residues. Written as DNA, the CDR3 is TGTGCCAGCAGAGTTATCTCCGACAGATACGAGCAGTACTTC. Amino acids: CASRVISDRYEQYF.

A single count supports this clone. The rearrangement links TRBV7-2 to TRBJ1-5; D is undetermined. The germline V gene encodes CDR1 SGHTA and CDR2 FQGNSA. The CDR3 is made up of 13 amino acids. Trimming took off 4 bases at V and 5 bases at J, with 9 bases between the two ends. In DNA, the CDR3 is TGTGCCAGCAGCTCCCAGTTCGATCAGCCCCAGCATTTT. It translates to CASSSQFDQPQHF.

The J gene is TRBJ1-2, the V gene TRBV19; 7 bases agree with TRBD1. The CDR3 runs to 18 residues. Germline V CDR1 and CDR2: LNHDA, SQIVND (reference sequence). After removal of 6 bases from V and 6 bases from J, the junction contained 22 bases not matched to a gene. The CDR3 protein is CASRYTGVRTENIDGYTF. CDR3 DNA: TGTGCCAGTAGATATACAGGGGTGCGTACTGAAAATATTGATGGCTACACCTTC. The full variable domain, in which reference TRBV19 and TRBJ1-2 provide the parts outside the CDR3, is DGGITQSPKYLFRKEGQNVTLSCEQNLNHDAMYWYRQDPGQGLRLIYYSQIVNDFQKGDIAEGYSVSREKKESFPLTVTSAQKNPTAFYLCASRYTGVRTENIDGYTFGSGTRLTVV.

V usage is TRBV30 and J usage is TRBJ2-7; TRBD1 matches at 7 bases. Germline-derived CDR1 and CDR2 are GTSNPN and SVGIG (reference sequence). CDR3 length: 14 residues. The junction had 14 bases not matched to a gene; V was cut back by 7 bases and J by 5 bases. The CDR3 here is CASQRDRAIDEQYF. In DNA form, the CDR3 reads TGTGCCTCCCAAAGAGACAGGGCAATAGACGAGCAGTACTTC.

This chain connects TRBV9 to TRBJ2-2; TRBD2 aligns across 10 bases. The junction had 4 bases not matched to a gene; V was cut back by 0 bases and J by 8 bases. Germline CDR1 reads SGDLS; CDR2 reads YYNGEE. This CDR3 comprises 15 residues. This chain's CDR3 is CASSVDPSGSGELFF. For the CDR3, the DNA is TGTGCCAGCAGCGTAGATCCTAGCGGGAGTGGGGAGCTGTTTTTT.

The CDR3 sequence is CASSQFETGMNTEAFF. The CDR3 DNA sequence: TGTGCCAGCTCACAATTCGAGACAGGCATGAACACTGAAGCTTTCTTT. The chain joins TRBV18 to TRBJ1-1; TRBD1 is a possible D gene (6 bases). Germline assignment: CDR1 KGHSH and CDR2 LQKENI. Trimming shortened V by 4 bases and J by 0 bases, and 15 bases separated the two germline ends. The CDR3 consists of 16 residues.

The chain is built from TRBV4-1 and TRBJ2-7; 11 positions agree with TRBD2. There are 18 residues in the CDR3. Per germline, CDR1 MGHRA and CDR2 YSYEKL. V trimming: 0 bases; J trimming: 0 bases; junction bases outside the gene matches: 7. The CDR3 sequence: CASSQEGLAGGYSYEQYF. The CDR3 coding sequence is TGCGCCAGCAGCCAAGAAGGCCTAGCGGGAGGATACTCCTACGAGCAGTACTTC.

This chain connects TRBV6-2 or TRBV6-3 to TRBJ2-3, with TRBD2 identical over 7 bases. The germline CDR1 and CDR2 sequences are MNHEY and SVGEGT. J was trimmed by 4 bases and V by 5 bases; bases with no gene match: 9. This CDR3 spans 15 amino acids. CDR3: CASSAGLVGPDTQYF. CDR3 DNA sequence: TGTGCCAGCAGTGCCGGACTAGTGGGTCCAGATACGCAGTATTTT.

Details on this clone: The same CDR3 is also encoded by other DNA sequences in this sample. The chain links TRBV27 to TRBJ2-7, with TRBD2 matching over 13 bases. The CDR3 is 14 residues long. Trimming at V came to 4 bases and at J to 7 bases, leaving 4 bases not matched to a gene. Per germline, CDR1 MNHEY and CDR2 SMNVEV (reference sequence). The CDR3 loop is CASSSGGLAGEQYF. Written as DNA, the CDR3 is TGTGCCAGCAGTTCAGGGGGACTAGCGGGGGAGCAGTACTTC.

This clone was counted once. The gene calls are TRBV5-1 and TRBJ1-1; tentative D call: TRBD1 (6 bases). CDR1 SGHRS and CDR2 YFSETQ come from the germline V gene. This CDR3 spans 15 amino acids. The V end was cut by 0 bases, the J end by 4 bases, with 13 bases between. CDR3 in amino acids: CASSLGTGLTTEAFF. The CDR3 DNA reads TGCGCCAGCAGCTTGGGCACAGGGTTGACCACTGAAGCTTTCTTT. Full variable domain (remainder filled in from reference TRBV5-1 and TRBJ1-1): KAGVTQTPRYLIKTRGQQVTLSCSPISGHRSVSWYQQTPGQGLQFLFEYFSETQRNKGNFPGRFSGRQFSNSRSEMNVSTLELGDSALYLCASSLGTGLTTEAFFGQGTRLTVV.

The chain is built from TRBV7-2 and TRBJ2-7; D is perhaps TRBD2 (6 bases). V lost 4 bases and J lost 10, with 17 bases in between. This CDR3 spans 13 amino acids. CDR1 is SGHTA and CDR2 is FQGNSA in the germline V gene. The CDR3 loop is CASSSYAGTHQYF. DNA for the CDR3: TGTGCCAGCAGCTCCTATGCCGGGACTCATCAGTACTTC.

This chain uses TRBV2 with TRBJ2-2; the D gene is possibly TRBD2 (6 bases). With 6 bases removed from V and 4 bases from J, the gap between germline ends came to 9 bases. Germline V gives CDR1 SNHLY, CDR2 FYNNEI. The CDR3 runs to 13 residues. CDR3: CASRGGTTGELFF. The CDR3 DNA reads TGTGCCAGCAGAGGAGGGACCACCGGGGAGCTGTTTTTT.

The J gene is TRBJ2-2, the V gene TRBV6-4; 7 bases line up with TRBD1. V shed 3 bases, J shed 7 bases, and the junction held 8 bases outside the gene matches. The germline V gene has CDR1 MRHNA and CDR2 SNTAGT. The CDR3 totals 15 residues. In DNA form, the CDR3 reads TGTGCCAGCAGTGAGAACCTAGGGGGCGTCGGGGAGCTGTTTTTT. Its translation is CASSENLGGVGELFF.